One sample yielded the 32 T cell receptor beta chains listed below, sequenced in a study of cytotoxic CD8 clonotypes in ibrutinib-treated CLL (dated by TCRdb to the early 2020s). Library construction relied on the immunoSEQ multiplex PCR assay. TCRdb retrieved this table from immuneACCESS and kept in-frame rearrangements only. Not all clones are present; in checked studies, unresolved V genes account for under half, and no reason is known for the remainder. The sample table contains around 70,000 clones; only one count was recorded for more than 70% of them. The ten largest clones add up to less than 9% of the sample. The time point label corresponds to: progressive disease on ibrutinib. Specimen: PBMCs, collected at disease progression, from a patient treated with ibrutinib. These receptors came from a human donor with chronic lymphocytic leukemia.

The chain joins TRBV30 to TRBJ1-3, with D unclear. Germline assignment: CDR1 GTSNPN and CDR2 SVGIG (reference sequence). The V gene lost 4 bases and the J gene lost 0 bases, with 4 bases spanning the gap. CDR3 length: 12 residues. The CDR3 DNA is TGTGCCTGGATGAGCTCTGGAAACACCATATATTTT. This gives the protein CAWMSSGNTIYF.

The chain employs TRBV2 and TRBJ2-6; the D is unclear. The CDR3 is 18 residues long. Trimming removed 0 bases from V and 0 bases from J, with 12 bases in between. Germline assignment: CDR1 SNHLY and CDR2 FYNNEI. The CDR3 DNA reads TGTGCCAGCAGTGAAGCGTCGTTGGGATCCTCTGGGGCCAACGTCCTGACTTTC. This sequence encodes CASSEASLGSSGANVLTF.

The chain combines TRBV19 with TRBJ2-7, with 8 positions matching TRBD1. Trimming removed 3 bases from V and 1 base from J; junction bases left unmatched: 5. This CDR3 region has 15 residues. Germline V lookup: CDR1 LNHDA, CDR2 SQIVND (reference sequence). CDR3 sequence: CASSMGTGPSYEQYF. The CDR3 DNA sequence: TGTGCCAGTAGTATGGGGACAGGTCCTTCCTACGAGCAGTACTTC.

This clone showed up just once. The V call is TRBV4-2, the J call TRBJ1-4, with D tentatively TRBD1 (6 bases). V shed 1 base and J shed 8 bases, with 11 bases lying between them. Germline-derived CDR1 and CDR2 are LGHNA and YNFKEQ. This CDR3 is 14 amino acids long. In DNA form, the CDR3 reads TGTGCCAGCAGCCAAGGTACAGGGTCGGAAAAACTGTTTTTT. Protein product: CASSQGTGSEKLFF.

The chain employs TRBV27 and TRBJ1-5; D unclear. There are 13 residues in the CDR3. Trimming stripped 6 bases from V and 3 bases from J, with 9 bases between. CDR1 is MNHEY and CDR2 is SMNVEV in the germline V gene (reference sequence). CDR3 coding DNA: TGTGCCAGCAGATATATAGCCAATCAGCCCCAGCATTTT. This encodes CASRYIANQPQHF.

V and J are TRBV11-2 and TRBJ1-4; D gene ambiguous. The CDR3 is 13 amino acids. The V and J ends lost 2 bases and 3 bases respectively, with 4 bases between them. CDR1 SGHAT and CDR2 FQNNGV come from the germline V gene. CDR3 DNA sequence: TGTGCCAGCAGCTTATTCCCTAATGAAAAACTGTTTTTT. Protein: CASSLFPNEKLFF.

V is TRBV9 and J is TRBJ1-1; no reliable D call. CDR1 and CDR2 (germline): SGDLS, YYNGEE. V lost 0 bases to trimming and J lost 10 bases, with 16 bases between them. This CDR3 is 14 amino acids long. CDR3 residues: CASSVAAKEGGAFF. In DNA form, the CDR3 reads TGTGCCAGCAGCGTAGCCGCTAAGGAGGGAGGAGCTTTCTTT.

This chain connects TRBV6-5 to TRBJ2-7; D call uncertain. V dropped 2 bases and J dropped 0 bases, with 11 bases sitting between them. The CDR3 runs 15 residues. Germline V CDR1 and CDR2: MNHEY, SVGAGI. CDR3 nucleotide sequence: TGTGCCAGCAGTTACGGCGGCTTCCACTCCTACGAGCAGTACTTC. Its protein is CASSYGGFHSYEQYF.

The J gene is TRBJ2-1, the V gene TRBV7-9, with 10 bases lining up with TRBD2. CDR3 length: 16 residues. V shed 3 bases and J 8 bases; nucleotides not matched to a gene: 10. Germline CDR1 and CDR2: SEHNR and FQNEAQ (reference sequence). CDR3: CASSFGSGGALDEQFF. The CDR3 DNA reads as TGTGCCAGCAGCTTTGGCAGCGGGGGGGCTTTGGATGAGCAGTTCTTC.

The V and J genes are TRBV6-1 and TRBJ2-2; D not resolved. CDR1 is MNHNS and CDR2 is SASEGT in the germline V gene. V lost 1 base and J 4 bases, leaving 10 bases between the germline ends. There are 15 residues in the CDR3. In DNA, the CDR3 is TGTGCCAGCAGTGAAGAAACTGTAGTCACCGGGGAGCTGTTTTTT. This translates into CASSEETVVTGELFF.

Only a few counts were recorded for this clone. V and J are TRBV5-4 and TRBJ1-4; a weak D match, TRBD1 (5 bases). Trimming took 2 bases from V and 3 from J, leaving 11 bases between them. Germline CDR1 reads SGHNT; CDR2 reads YYREEE (reference sequence). The CDR3 length is 15 residues. The CDR3 loop is CASSLVGGANEKLFF. CDR3 sequence (DNA): TGTGCCAGCAGCTTAGTTGGGGGTGCTAATGAAAAACTGTTTTTT.

V gene TRBV7-9 combines with J gene TRBJ2-7; 7 nucleotides line up with TRBD1. The J segment lost 2 bases and the V segment lost 5 bases, leaving 3 bases of the junction unmatched. The CDR3 sequence is 13 residues long. Germline V gene data show CDR1 as SEHNR and CDR2 as FQNEAQ (reference sequence). This CDR3 reads CASSRGTAYEQYF. CDR3 sequence (DNA): TGTGCCAGCAGCAGAGGGACAGCCTACGAGCAGTACTTC.

V gene TRBV27 combines with J gene TRBJ2-2; a weak D match, TRBD1 (5 bases). CDR3 size: 14 residues. Trimming pared 5 bases from V and 7 bases from J, leaving 14 bases between. The germline V gene encodes CDR1 MNHEY and CDR2 SMNVEV (reference sequence). The CDR3 DNA is TGTGCCAGCAGTATGTTCGACAGCCACGGGGAGCTGTTTTTT. Amino acids: CASSMFDSHGELFF.

This clone occurred a few times. J is TRBJ1-6 and V is TRBV19; a weak D match, TRBD1 (6 bases). The germline V gene has CDR1 LNHDA and CDR2 SQIVND (reference sequence). V lost 6 bases, J lost 9 bases, and 15 bases lay in between. The CDR3 loop spans 14 amino acids. The CDR3: CASSDTGWGSPLHF. The CDR3 nucleotides are TGTGCCAGTAGCGATACAGGGTGGGGTTCACCCCTCCACTTT.

This clone is a singleton in its sample. The chain links TRBV5-1 to TRBJ2-7; possible D gene TRBD2, 6 bases. V lost 0 bases to trimming and J lost 3 bases, with 13 bases between them. Germline values: CDR1 SGHRS, CDR2 YFSETQ. This CDR3 spans 15 amino acids. The CDR3 loop reads CASSLDAGFHYEQYF. For the CDR3, the DNA is TGCGCCAGCAGCTTGGATGCGGGGTTCCACTACGAGCAGTACTTC. Supplemented by reference TRBV5-1 and TRBJ2-7, the full variable domain reads KAGVTQTPRYLIKTRGQQVTLSCSPISGHRSVSWYQQTPGQGLQFLFEYFSETQRNKGNFPGRFSGRQFSNSRSEMNVSTLELGDSALYLCASSLDAGFHYEQYFGPGTRLTVT.

As DNA, the CDR3 is TGTGCCAGCTCACCTTCAGGTTTATCTGGGGCCAACGTCCTGACTTTC. Translation: CASSPSGLSGANVLTF. The rearrangement links TRBV18 to TRBJ2-6; D gene ambiguous. V was shortened by 3 bases and J by 1 base, with 10 bases between the two germline ends. Germline values: CDR1 KGHSH, CDR2 LQKENI. The CDR3 totals 16 residues.

The sample holds one count of this clone. The CDR3 DNA reads TGTGCCAGCAGCCCTTTCTCGGGACTAGCGGGAGAAGAGCAGTACTTC. Amino acid sequence: CASSPFSGLAGEEQYF. The chain is built from TRBV4-2 and TRBJ2-7; 14 nucleotides match TRBD2. The CDR3 runs to 16 residues. Losses at the gene ends were 4 bases for V and 7 bases for J; bases not matched to a gene: 9. Germline lookup yields CDR1 LGHNA and CDR2 YNFKEQ.

V is TRBV7-8 and J is TRBJ2-7; 12 positions agree with TRBD2. Germline CDR1 SGHVS, CDR2 FQNEAQ. The CDR3 totals 15 residues. With V trimmed by 1 base and J by 8 bases, 6 bases remained unmatched. The CDR3 reads CASSLVPSGRVQQYF. CDR3 bases: TGTGCCAGCAGCTTAGTCCCTAGCGGGAGGGTCCAGCAGTACTTC.

The genes are TRBV18 and TRBJ2-3; TRBD1 is a possible D gene (6 bases). CDR3 size: 14 residues. The germline CDR1 and CDR2 sequences are KGHSH and LQKENI. V was pared by 4 bases and J by 5 bases, with 13 bases between. For the CDR3, the DNA is TGTGCCAGCTCACAAACCTCAGGGGAAGATACGCAGTATTTT. This encodes CASSQTSGEDTQYF.

The chain employs TRBV27 and TRBJ2-7; perhaps TRBD1 as D (6 bases). The germline gives CDR1 MNHEY, CDR2 SMNVEV (reference sequence). The V end lost 9 bases, the J end lost 1 base, and 19 bases lay between the germline ends. CDR3 length equals 15 residues. CDR3 loop: CASSYRVDVSYEQYF. CDR3 coding DNA: TGTGCCAGTTCCTACAGGGTTGACGTTTCCTACGAGCAGTACTTC.

The V gene is TRBV5-4, the J gene TRBJ2-7, with D possibly being TRBD1 (6 bases). V shed 0 bases and J shed 2 bases, with 12 bases lying between them. The CDR3 is 15 residues long. CDR1 and CDR2 (germline): SGHNT, YYREEE (reference sequence). The CDR3 nucleotides are TGTGCCAGCAGCTTGGCCGAACAGGGTGCCTACGAGCAGTACTTC. The encoded protein is CASSLAEQGAYEQYF.

This chain's CDR3 is CAWVRETQYF. DNA for the CDR3: TGTGCCTGGGTTCGGGAGACCCAGTACTTC. The J gene is TRBJ2-5, the V gene TRBV30; D call uncertain. The germline gives CDR1 GTSNPN, CDR2 SVGIG (reference sequence). CDR3 length: 10 residues. V gave up 5 bases and J gave up 5 bases, with 6 bases separating them.

The V call is TRBV9, the J call TRBJ2-2; D gene unclear. Per the germline V gene, CDR1 is SGDLS and CDR2 is YYNGEE. This CDR3 region has 12 residues. V gave up 3 bases and J gave up 6 bases, with 6 bases separating them. The CDR3 spells CASSEGSGELFF. The CDR3 coding sequence is TGTGCCAGCAGCGAGGGTTCCGGGGAGCTGTTTTTT.

This clone has just a few counts. This rearrangement joins TRBV13 to TRBJ1-2, with unresolved D. The length of the CDR3 is 11 residues. CDR1 is PRHDT, CDR2 FYEKMQ, per germline (reference sequence). V was trimmed by 5 bases and J by 3 bases, leaving 4 bases between them. The CDR3 spells CASSLDYGYTF. The CDR3 DNA is TGTGCCAGCAGCCTGGACTATGGCTACACCTTC.

Only a few counts were recorded for this clone. The chain recombines TRBV29-1 with TRBJ2-7, with D maybe TRBD1 (5 bases). CDR3 size: 12 residues. Germline CDR1 reads SQVTM; CDR2 reads ANQGSEA. V gave up 8 bases and J gave up 2 bases, with 13 bases separating them. CDR3 bases: TGCAGCATTCAGGGAAATACCTACGAGCAGTACTTC. Its protein is CSIQGNTYEQYF.

The chain employs TRBV7-9 and TRBJ1-1, with unresolved D. The CDR3 spans 17 residues. Germline lookup yields CDR1 SEHNR and CDR2 FQNEAQ (reference sequence). V was cut by 1 base and J by 4 bases, with 19 bases left in between. CDR3 sequence reads: CASSLGIQTSFATEAFF. The DNA for the CDR3 is TGTGCCAGCAGCTTAGGTATACAGACAAGCTTCGCCACTGAAGCTTTCTTT.

J is TRBJ2-3 and V is TRBV27; D might be TRBD2 (6 bases). Germline V lookup: CDR1 MNHEY, CDR2 SMNVEV (reference sequence). CDR3 length: 14 residues. The germline V and J ends were trimmed by 7 bases and 4 bases, with 15 bases remaining between them. The DNA for the CDR3 is TGTGCCAGCACCCCGGGGGTAGTCCCAGATACGCAGTATTTT. Residues: CASTPGVVPDTQYF.

CDR3 residues: CASSLGTSGRTTQETQYF. DNA of the CDR3: TGCGCCAGCAGCTTGGGGACTAGCGGGAGGACCACCCAAGAGACCCAGTACTTC. The chain recombines TRBV5-1 with TRBJ2-5; 14 bases align to TRBD2. The CDR3 totals 18 residues. The germline CDR1 and CDR2 sequences are SGHRS and YFSETQ. Unmatched junction bases numbered 5, after V lost 0 bases and J lost 1 base.

This sequence joins TRBV10-3 and TRBJ2-7; 7 bases fit TRBD1. This CDR3 is built from 14 residues. Germline CDR1 and CDR2: ENHRY and SYGVKD. The trim removed 6 bases at V and 0 bases at J, leaving 5 bases unmatched. CDR3 DNA sequence: TGTGCCATCAGATCGACAGGGAGCTCCTACGAGCAGTACTTC. Protein: CAIRSTGSSYEQYF.

The chain recombines TRBV6-4 with TRBJ1-1, with TRBD1 as a possible D gene (5 bases). V was cut by 6 bases and J by 8 bases, with 19 bases left in between. This CDR3 is built from 14 residues. Germline V gene data show CDR1 as MRHNA and CDR2 as SNTAGT. The CDR3 DNA is TGTGCCAGCAGACAAGGGGACGGAGGAGGGGAAGCTTTCTTT. Its translation is CASRQGDGGGEAFF.

The chain recombines TRBV27 with TRBJ1-5; no clear D. CDR1 and CDR2 from the germline V gene are MNHEY and SMNVEV (reference sequence). The CDR3 extends over 15 amino acids. Trimming took 5 bases from V and 0 from J, leaving 11 bases between them. In nucleotides, the CDR3 is TGTGCCAGCAGTCCTCTGAGTAATAGCAATCAGCCCCAGCATTTT. Translated: CASSPLSNSNQPQHF.

The chain is built from TRBV25-1 and TRBJ2-3; 8 bases line up with TRBD2. V trimming: 6 bases; J trimming: 2 bases; junction bases outside the gene matches: 13. The CDR3 runs to 17 residues. The germline V gene encodes CDR1 MGHDK and CDR2 SYGVNS. The DNA of the CDR3 is TGTGCCAGCAGCCGAGGGCGCGGGAGGTCCTACACAGATACGCAGTATTTT. Protein sequence: CASSRGRGRSYTDTQYF.